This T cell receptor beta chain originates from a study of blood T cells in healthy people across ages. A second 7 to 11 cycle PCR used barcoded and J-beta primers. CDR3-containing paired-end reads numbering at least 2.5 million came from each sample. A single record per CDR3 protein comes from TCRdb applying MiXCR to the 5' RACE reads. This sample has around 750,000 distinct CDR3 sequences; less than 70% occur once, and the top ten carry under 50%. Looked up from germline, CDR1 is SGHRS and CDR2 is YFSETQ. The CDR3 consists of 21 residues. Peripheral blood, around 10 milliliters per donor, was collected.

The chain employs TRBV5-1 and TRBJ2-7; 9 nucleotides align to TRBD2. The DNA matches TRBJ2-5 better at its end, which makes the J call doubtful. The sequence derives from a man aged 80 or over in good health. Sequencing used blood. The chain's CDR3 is CASSLYIPRLADLTRSETQYF. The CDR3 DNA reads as TGCGCCAGCAGCTTGTATATCCCGAGACTAGCGGACCTCACCCGTTCGGAGACCCAGTACTTC.